This T cell receptor beta chain was identified during a study of identical twins (TCRdb year 2016). Background for the entire study: TCR alpha and beta repertoires from monozygotic twins, unrelated adults of various ages and cord blood were deep-sequenced to test whether fetal clonotypes persist. To rule out contamination, the twin experiments were replicated at different times with different library preparation protocols. The full study reports these points: Invariant T cells such as MAIT and iNKT could partly confound zero-insertion analyses, although diverse VJ usage argued against such confounding for most clonotypes. Because the same donors could not be followed over many years, the conclusions relied on cross-sectional statistical analysis. In monozygotic twins, out-of-frame TCR alpha sharing was systematically underestimated by recombination models, although the models agreed with sharing between unrelated individuals. Compared with coincidental sharing between unrelated individuals, out-of-frame TCR alpha sequences shared between twins showed an excess of sequences with low generation probability. The excess sharing between twins in beta out-of-frame sequences was weaker because fewer shared sequences reduced the signal-to-noise ratio. Fewer insertions were carried by abundant cord blood beta clonotypes; a weaker similar trend was observed in young adult naive repertoires, while no such trend was observed in memory repertoires.

CDR1 and CDR2 are drawn from the germline V gene (reference sequence): SEHNR, FQNEAQ. The CDR3 spans 15 residues, from the cysteine through the phenylalanine. Only the CDR3 region is kept as DNA, spanning 45 bases read in frame from base 1. Between the V and J ends, shortened by 2 bases and 0 bases respectively, the junction contains 7 bases. Library creation used 5' RACE. Instrument used: Illumina HiSeq 2000. Template switching added a universal primer binding site, and the final cDNA carried a unique molecular identifier that allowed TCR cDNA molecules to be counted accurately. Specific primers in the conserved constant-segment region were used to synthesize first-strand cDNA for the TCR alpha and beta chains. Each cDNA library was double barcoded, with a SMART-Mk sample barcode plus Illumina barcodes, to control for contamination. TruSeq adapter sequences, together with Illumina sample barcodes, were added in two successive PCR steps. The Illumina HiSeq platform was used with custom primers to sequence TCR alpha and beta cDNA libraries. In the source study's methods: MiGEC processed the raw reads to extract unique molecular identifiers, while MiXCR was used to determine the CDR3 positions. For each individual, recombination models were inferred using an EM algorithm with the repgenHMM and IGoR tools. Shared clonotype analysis was performed with the tcR package in R, normalizing sharing by the product of cloneset sizes. Out-of-frame nonproductive sequences were analyzed to study raw recombination free of thymic and clonal selection effects. In-frame beta chains were kept once TCRdb had trimmed the public reads at Q25 with fastp and called clones with MiXCR. Rows matching on CDR3 protein sequence are summarized as one entry with the most common DNA and genes. These V and J calls derive from TCRdb rather than the authors' analysis. This sample comprises roughly 1,500,000 distinct CDR3 sequences, around 29% of them detected only once. The ten largest account for more than 0.25% of the sample.

This clonotype was observed a single time. No antigen is known for it. Base quality data are lacking; no much larger clone is found one base away. Every donor in the study was a healthy Caucasian. The material sequenced was cord blood. This receptor chain uses TRBV7-9 and TRBJ2-2; the D gene is not confidently resolved. The TCR was taken from a newborn girl in good health. Read as DNA, the sequence is TGTGCCAGCAGCTTATTTCCAGCGAACACCGGGGAGCTGTTTTTT. Translated, this is CASSLFPANTGELFF.